This entry lists 19 T cell receptor beta chains sequenced from one sample in a study of T cells expressing NK-cell markers. TCRdb re-called the 5' RACE reads, yielding one record per CDR3 amino acid sequence without DNA. This listing includes about 32,000 distinct CDR3 sequences. Material for sequencing was blood T cells: a sorted CD56 or NKG2C T cell subset, CD4+ or CD8+ T cells, or bulk PBMC T cells (not recorded which). These receptors were taken from a woman aged 18 to 75 in good health.

CDR3 loop: CASSGLQGRERYEQYF. V and J are TRBV27 and TRBJ2-7; there is no DNA to check the TCRdb D call of TRBD2. The CDR3 has 16 residues. Germline V gene lookup returns CDR1 MNHEY and CDR2 SMNVEV (reference sequence).

The chain combines TRBV5-6 with TRBJ1-3. Germline CDR1 SGHDT, CDR2 YYEEEE. The CDR3 runs to 14 residues. This CDR3 reads CASSLGAGGNTIYF. Complete variable domain (other parts from reference TRBV5-6 and TRBJ1-3): DAGVTQSPTHLIKTRGQQVTLRCSPKSGHDTVSWYQQALGQGPQFIFQYYEEEERQRGNFPDRFSGHQFPNYSSELNVNALLLGDSALYLCASSLGAGGNTIYFGEGSWLTVV.

The V and J genes are TRBV4-1 and TRBJ2-5. The CDR3 has 13 residues. Per germline, CDR1 MGHRA and CDR2 YSYEKL. The chain's CDR3 is CASRGRLQETQYF.

V is TRBV6-5 and J is TRBJ1-1. This CDR3 spans 12 amino acids. Germline V gene sequence: CDR1 MNHEY, CDR2 SVGAGI. This CDR3 is CASSNLYTEAFF.

This chain connects TRBV5-1 to TRBJ1-5. Germline V gene lookup returns CDR1 SGHRS and CDR2 YFSETQ. The length of the CDR3 is 15 residues. The CDR3 sequence: CASSLVSGSNQPQHF.

The chain uses TRBV27 and TRBJ2-7. The length of the CDR3 is 14 residues. The germline CDR1 and CDR2 sequences are MNHEY and SMNVEV (reference sequence). The CDR3 is CASSFTTETYEQYF.

This chain uses TRBV28 with TRBJ2-1; lacking DNA, the TRBD2 call made by TCRdb goes unchecked. Germline V gene data show CDR1 as MDHEN and CDR2 as SYDVKM. CDR3 length: 12 amino acids. The CDR3 region is CASGREGNEQFF.

This rearrangement joins TRBV20-1 to TRBJ2-2; TCRdb indicates TRBD1, and absent DNA this call remains unverified. Germline-derived CDR1 and CDR2 are DFQATT and SNEGSKA (reference sequence). The CDR3 totals 17 residues. CDR3 loop: CSARVLPRQGNTGELFF.

V gene TRBV27 combines with J gene TRBJ1-1. Germline assignment: CDR1 MNHEY and CDR2 SMNVEV (reference sequence). The CDR3 sequence is 17 residues long. The CDR3 loop reads CASSLYWGGEMNTEAFF.

CDR3 sequence reads: CASSLTRIGTDTQYF. This rearrangement joins TRBV7-6 to TRBJ2-3. Germline lookup yields CDR1 SGHVS and CDR2 FNYEAQ. The CDR3 totals 15 residues. Complete variable domain (other parts from reference TRBV7-6 and TRBJ2-3): GAGVSQSPRYKVTKRGQDVALRCDPISGHVSLYWYRQALGQGPEFLTYFNYEAQQDKSGLPNDRFSAERPEGSISTLTIQRTEQRDSAMYRCASSLTRIGTDTQYFGPGTRLTVL.

The genes are TRBV9 and TRBJ2-3; as DNA is missing, the TRBD1 call by TCRdb cannot be tested. From germline, CDR1 is SGDLS and CDR2 YYNGEE. CDR3 length: 15 amino acids. The CDR3 sequence is CASGQTGLATDTQYF. Full variable domain (remainder filled in from reference TRBV9 and TRBJ2-3): DSGVTQTPKHLITATGQRVTLRCSPRSGDLSVYWYQQSLDQGLQFLIQYYNGEERAKGNILERFSAQQFPDLHSELNLSSLELGDSALYFCASGQTGLATDTQYFGPGTRLTVL.

The chain has TRBV5-4 and TRBJ1-2; TCRdb lists TRBD1, though no DNA is available to test this call. The CDR3 loop spans 14 amino acids. The V gene's germline CDR1 is SGHNT and CDR2 YYREEE (reference sequence). The CDR3 sequence: CASSLGQTQYGYTF.

This chain links TRBV18 with TRBJ1-2; TCRdb designates TRBD1, a call that cannot be tested without DNA. From germline, CDR1 is KGHSH and CDR2 LQKENI. This CDR3 region has 15 residues. The CDR3 sequence is CASSPSDSDNYGYTF.

The chain employs TRBV27 and TRBJ2-2; TCRdb designates TRBD1, a call that cannot be tested without DNA. The CDR3 runs to 18 residues. Per the germline V gene, CDR1 is MNHEY and CDR2 is SMNVEV (reference sequence). This chain's CDR3 is CASSLFPGSAKNTGELFF.

The rearrangement links TRBV28 to TRBJ1-5; checking the TCRdb D call of TRBD1 is not possible without DNA. Per germline, CDR1 MDHEN and CDR2 SYDVKM. This CDR3 has 15 amino acids. The CDR3 region is CASSRDIYSNQPQHF.

The chain is built from TRBV9 and TRBJ1-6; no DNA is available, so the TRBD1 call from TCRdb remains unchecked. Germline CDR1 reads SGDLS; CDR2 reads YYNGEE. The CDR3 covers 17 residues. CDR3 protein: CASSVGQDSSYNSPLHF. Based on the CDR3 plus reference TRBV9 and TRBJ1-6, the full variable domain is DSGVTQTPKHLITATGQRVTLRCSPRSGDLSVYWYQQSLDQGLQFLIQYYNGEERAKGNILERFSAQQFPDLHSELNLSSLELGDSALYFCASSVGQDSSYNSPLHFGNGTRLTVT.

The chain employs TRBV24-1 and TRBJ2-3; the D gene TCRdb calls, TRBD1, cannot be checked with no DNA. The germline CDR1 and CDR2 sequences are KGHDR and SFDVKD. There are 18 residues in the CDR3. The CDR3 spells CATSDPTEGQGSTDTQYF.

The CDR3 protein is CASSQGLASADTQYF. The J gene is TRBJ2-3, the V gene TRBV4-1; TCRdb outputs TRBD2, but without DNA this stays unchecked. Germline lookup yields CDR1 MGHRA and CDR2 YSYEKL. The CDR3 has 15 amino acids.

This sequence joins TRBV27 and TRBJ2-5. The CDR3 has 13 residues. From germline, CDR1 is MNHEY and CDR2 SMNVEV (reference sequence). This CDR3 is CASSLSVQETQYF.